One sample yielded the 9 T cell receptor beta chains listed below, sequenced in a study of shared clonotypes between healthy human individuals. The protocol was immunoSEQ multiplex PCR, while the TCRdb copy is restricted to in-frame clones and leaves out a portion. The sample has around 2,000,000 clones; just over 90% are singletons. Selected positively for CCR7 and CD45RO-negative, naive CD8 cells excluded terminally differentiated effector memory CD45RA+ cells. Sample: naive CD8+ T cells from PBMCs. The origin of the receptors is a man between 18 and 29 years old in good health. Some clones in this sample may be carry-over from other donors' samples.

The chain carries TRBV4-1 and TRBJ2-7; TRBD2 agrees at 12 bases. V lost 3 bases and J lost 1; bases outside the gene matches: 7. The CDR3 length is 17 residues. Looked up from germline, CDR1 is MGHRA and CDR2 is YSYEKL. In DNA form, the CDR3 reads TGCGCCAGCAGCCAGGCCGGACTAGCGGGATCTTCCTACGAGCAGTACTTC. Translated: CASSQAGLAGSSYEQYF.

The V and J genes are TRBV29-1 and TRBJ2-1; no clear D. CDR1 SQVTM and CDR2 ANQGSEA come from the germline V gene. This CDR3 contains 14 residues. Trimming stripped 1 base from V and 3 bases from J, with 10 bases between. The CDR3 DNA reads TGCAGCGTTGAAGTCGTGAGTTTCTACAATGAGCAGTTCTTC. Protein sequence: CSVEVVSFYNEQFF.

A single count supports this clone. V is TRBV6-5 and J is TRBJ2-2; 8 nucleotides agree with TRBD1. Germline lookup yields CDR1 MNHEY and CDR2 SVGAGI. Losses at the gene ends were 7 bases for V and 1 base for J; bases not matched to a gene: 5. The CDR3 extends over 15 amino acids. The CDR3 bases are TGTGCCAGCACCGTGACAGGGGAGAACACCGGGGAGCTGTTTTTT. This gives the protein CASTVTGENTGELFF.

This clone was recorded a few times. The rearrangement joins TRBV5-1 to TRBJ2-5, with TRBD1 matching over 9 bases. The CDR3 spans 16 residues. CDR1 and CDR2 from the germline V gene are SGHRS and YFSETQ. Trimming removed 6 bases from V and 2 bases from J; junction bases left unmatched: 11. This CDR3 is CASMIRGQGVQETQYF. In nucleotides, the CDR3 is TGCGCCAGCATGATTAGGGGACAGGGTGTTCAAGAGACCCAGTACTTC.

J is TRBJ2-2 and V is TRBV27; perhaps TRBD1 as D (5 bases). The V end lost 0 bases, the J end lost 14 bases, and 16 bases lay between the germline ends. Germline V lookup: CDR1 MNHEY, CDR2 SMNVEV (reference sequence). The CDR3 consists of 14 residues. DNA for the CDR3: TGTGCCAGCAGTTTATCGTCCGGGCTTCAGGGACTGTTTTTT. It is translated as CASSLSSGLQGLFF.

The genes are TRBV2 and TRBJ2-3; 8 nucleotides align to TRBD2. The CDR3 length is 18 residues. Germline assignment: CDR1 SNHLY and CDR2 FYNNEI. V lost 6 bases, J lost 0 bases, and 14 bases stayed unmatched. CDR3 loop: CASRVLPNERESTDTQYF. CDR3 nucleotides: TGTGCCAGCAGAGTACTCCCGAACGAGCGGGAGAGCACAGATACGCAGTATTTT.

The CDR3 sequence: CASSPGSGQSNQPQHF. The CDR3 DNA reads as TGCGCCAGCAGCCCCGGGAGTGGGCAAAGCAATCAGCCCCAGCATTTT. The rearrangement joins TRBV4-1 to TRBJ1-5; no clear D. V gave up 4 bases and J gave up 1 base, with 14 bases separating them. From germline, CDR1 is MGHRA and CDR2 YSYEKL. This CDR3 is built from 16 residues.

This clone was detected only once. The chain joins TRBV6-5 to TRBJ2-5; D not certain. CDR1 is MNHEY and CDR2 is SVGAGI in the germline V gene. The CDR3 has 15 residues. Trimming took off 5 bases at V and 1 base at J, with 14 bases between the two ends. CDR3 nucleotides: TGTGCCAGCAGTCCCTGGGCTCAACCCCAAGAGACCCAGTACTTC. It codes for CASSPWAQPQETQYF.

The chain joins TRBV28 to TRBJ1-1; tentative D call: TRBD1 (5 bases). The CDR3 runs 15 residues. Germline lookup yields CDR1 MDHEN and CDR2 SYDVKM. The germline V and J ends were trimmed by 6 bases and 6 bases, with 20 bases remaining between them. CDR3 nucleotides: TGTGCCAGCAGCCCGCCCGGGGCCGTGGCCCCTGAAGCTTTCTTT. It yields the protein CASSPPGAVAPEAFF.